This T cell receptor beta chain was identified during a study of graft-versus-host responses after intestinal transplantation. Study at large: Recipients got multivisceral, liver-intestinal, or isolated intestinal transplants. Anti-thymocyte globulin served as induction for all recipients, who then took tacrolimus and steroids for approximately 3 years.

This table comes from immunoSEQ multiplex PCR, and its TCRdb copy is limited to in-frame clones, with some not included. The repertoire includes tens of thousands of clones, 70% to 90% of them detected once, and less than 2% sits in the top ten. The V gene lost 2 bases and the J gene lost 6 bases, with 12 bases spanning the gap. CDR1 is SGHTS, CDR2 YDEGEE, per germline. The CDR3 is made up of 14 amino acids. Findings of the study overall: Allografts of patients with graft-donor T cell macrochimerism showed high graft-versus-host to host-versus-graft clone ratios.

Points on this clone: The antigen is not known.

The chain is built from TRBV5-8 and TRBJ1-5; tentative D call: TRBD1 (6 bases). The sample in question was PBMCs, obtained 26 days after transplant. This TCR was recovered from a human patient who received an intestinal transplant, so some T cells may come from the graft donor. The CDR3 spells CASSLNRDGQPQHF. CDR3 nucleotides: TGTGCCAGCAGCTTAAACAGGGATGGTCAGCCCCAGCATTTT.